This T cell receptor (beta chain) was obtained from a study of spatial heterogeneity in lung cancer (dated by TCRdb to between 2017 and 2020). For the wider study: Samples were obtained from around 72 patients with early-stage, untreated non-small cell lung cancer from the lung TRACERx cohort. Beta-chain transcripts were consistently detected in greater numbers than alpha-chain transcripts, which likely reflects a higher abundance of beta-chain transcripts. TCR alpha and beta repertoires were quantitatively compared across multiple tumor regions, matched nontumor lung and blood in non-small cell lung cancer. TCR repertoire features were related to nonsynonymous mutation counts determined by whole-exome sequencing of tumor tissue. Follow-up PBMC samples were sequenced whenever available, with the median time to follow-up being approximately two years after resection. In the raw uncorrected reads, each unique combination of TCR and UMI appeared more than ten times on average. Both alpha and beta chains were TCR-sequenced in a few hundred tumor regions, fewer than 80 matched nontumor lung samples and some 56 PBMC samples obtained at surgery. Beyond this particular receptor, the publication reports: Confirming at a functional level the hypothesis that regional TCRs recognize regional mutations was considered to require additional single-cell paired TCR alpha and beta sequencing. Ubiquitous expanded tumor TCRs were detected in blood more often at tumor resection than at routine follow-up. Comparisons of baseline and follow-up blood repertoires included only 14 to 15 patients.

According to the germline V gene, CDR1 reads MGHDK and CDR2 reads SYGVNS. V loses 4 bases, J loses 10 bases, and the germline ends lie 14 bases apart. The CDR3, from cysteine to phenylalanine, totals 14 residues. Only the CDR3 portion is preserved as DNA: 42 bases, with reading frame beginning at the first base. Receptor amplification or capture employed 5' RACE. The run used a NextSeq 500. The TCR library protocol attached a unique molecular identifier to each TCR cDNA molecule to allow correction of PCR and sequencing errors. The paper's processing steps were these. TCR identification, UMI-based error correction and CDR3 extraction were all carried out with Decombinator tools. Expanded TCRs were defined as those above a frequency of 2 per 1,000, corresponding to the top 1% of the tumor frequency distribution. Renyi diversity was calculated using the R vegan package after each repertoire was subsampled 100 times to 5,000 TCRs. CDR3 similarity networks were built from amino acid triplet string-kernel similarity, connecting CDR3s with pairwise similarity above 0.82. TCRdb applied fastp at Q25 and MiXCR to the public reads, then kept only in-frame beta chains. One record per CDR3 amino acid sequence lists the most common genes and DNA. TCRdb's processing, not the study's, gives the V and J calls here. The sample data list 50,000 to 60,000 distinct CDR3 sequences, and around 7% of these were observed just once. Approximately 40% of the sample is in the top ten clones.

Details on this clonotype: Its antigen remains undetermined. Base qualities were left out, and no much larger clone turns up one base away.

The label giving this sample's time point can be read as: blood at routine non-recurrence follow-up after resection. For TCR sequencing, whole RNA was extracted from tumor and nontumor lung tissue, or from cryopreserved PBMC samples, and no cell sorting was done. Patients were selected for TCR sequencing only if sufficient RNA was available from at least two tumor regions. Sequencing used PBMCs, obtained at follow-up. The rearrangement joined TRBV25-1 to TRBJ1-6, with no D gene named confidently. The clonotype originates from a female donor with early-stage non-small cell lung cancer. The CDR3 reads CASSVGGPGSPLHF. The sequenced DNA is TGTGCCAGCAGTGTTGGAGGCCCCGGCTCACCCCTCCACTTT.